This entry concerns a single T cell receptor beta chain. The antigen remains undetermined. Clones were sequenced by immunoSEQ multiplex PCR, and TCRdb holds only the in-frame ones, with some missing. The repertoire holds approximately 110,000 clones, with about nine tenths as singletons. Deletions cut 6 bases from V and 1 base from J, with 15 bases between. The germline CDR1 and CDR2 sequences are LNHDA and SQIVND (reference sequence). The CDR3 loop spans 16 amino acids. This sample was included in a study of OX40 agonist ivuxolimab in advanced cancers. General observations from the study: Still undetermined is the antigen specificity of the expanded peripheral T cells.

Sequences were derived from CD4+ or CD8+ T cells sorted from blood, sampled in a trial of the OX40 agonist ivuxolimab. This receptor was obtained from an adult with an advanced solid tumor such as melanoma, head and neck, liver or kidney cancer. V is TRBV19 and J is TRBJ2-2; D tentatively reads TRBD1 or TRBD2 (6 bases each). The CDR3 DNA sequence: TGTGCCAGTAGCAAAGACGAGGGGGGGAACACCGGGGAGCTGTTTTTT. Translated, it gives CASSKDEGGNTGELFF.